The sequence of this T cell receptor beta chain was determined in a study of cytomegalovirus exposure and HLA in healthy donors. PCR involved 60 Vbeta and 13 Jbeta primers. Profiling relied on immunoSEQ multiplex PCR, and the TCRdb table lists in-frame clones only, not all of them. In the table there are roughly 120,000 clones, roughly 82% of which are singletons. Each donor's status was that of a healthy bone marrow donor. The CDR3 totals 12 residues. Germline values: CDR1 SQVTM, CDR2 ANQGSEA. V was pared by 6 bases and J by 5 bases, with 6 bases of the junction left unmatched. The source of this sequence is a woman aged 60-70 years in good health and CMV-seropositive. The chain employs TRBV29-1 and TRBJ2-5; TRBD1 matches 7 bases. Specimen: PBMCs. The CDR3 spells CSVGDSGETQYF. DNA of the CDR3: TGCAGCGTAGGGGACAGCGGCGAGACCCAGTACTTC.